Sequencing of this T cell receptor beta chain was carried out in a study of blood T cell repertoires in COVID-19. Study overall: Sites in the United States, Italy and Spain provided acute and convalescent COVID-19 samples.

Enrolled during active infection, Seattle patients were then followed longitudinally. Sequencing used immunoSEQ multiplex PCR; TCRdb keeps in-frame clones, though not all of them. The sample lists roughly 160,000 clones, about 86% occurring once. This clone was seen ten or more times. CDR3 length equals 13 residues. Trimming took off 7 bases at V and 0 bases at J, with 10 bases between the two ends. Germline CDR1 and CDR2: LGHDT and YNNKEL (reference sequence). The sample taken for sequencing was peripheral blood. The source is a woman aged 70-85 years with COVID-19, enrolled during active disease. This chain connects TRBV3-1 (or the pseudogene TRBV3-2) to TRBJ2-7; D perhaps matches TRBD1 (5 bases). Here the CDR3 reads CASTPGHSYEQYF. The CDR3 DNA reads TGTGCCAGCACCCCTGGACACTCCTACGAGCAGTACTTC.